The clone carrying this TCR beta chain was counted once. Produced via immunoSEQ multiplex PCR; TCRdb's table is partial and in-frame only. The sample consists of about 100,000 clones, roughly 92% of them appearing once. This sample stems from a study of blood T cell repertoires in COVID-19. This CDR3 region has 12 residues. Germline CDR1 LNHDA, CDR2 SQIVND (reference sequence). V was pared by 4 bases and J by 9 bases, with 12 bases between. The specimen was peripheral blood. The TCR was taken from a man aged 50 or older with active COVID-19. The rearrangement joins TRBV19 to TRBJ2-5; a possible D gene is TRBD2 (5 bases). CDR3 loop: CASSTLSGAQYF. In DNA, the CDR3 is TGTGCCAGTAGTACACTCTCCGGGGCCCAGTACTTC.